Each of the 6 T cell receptor beta chains below was sequenced from the same sample in a study of T-cell memory formation after mild COVID-19. A single record per CDR3 protein comes from TCRdb applying MiXCR to the 5' RACE reads. The sample carries some 270,000 distinct CDR3 sequences, 15% recorded once. Sequenced: PBMCs or a T cell subset sorted from them (not recorded which). Receptor source: an adult woman who had mild COVID-19 (a few samples of this study predate the infection). Cell type and time point are not known.

The V call is TRBV2, the J call TRBJ1-1, with D possibly being TRBD1 (6 bases). The CDR3 has 13 residues. V was clipped by 3 bases and J by 10 bases, with 15 bases between them. In germline, CDR1 is SNHLY, CDR2 FYNNEI. The CDR3 DNA is TGTGCCAGCAGTGAGGGACACGCCGGGGCAGCTTTCTTT. Translating gives CASSEGHAGAAFF.

The V call is TRBV5-1, the J call TRBJ2-3; 10 bases are a match to TRBD1. CDR1 and CDR2 (germline): SGHRS, YFSETQ. Trimming cost V 3 bases and J 3 bases; bases outside gene matches: 4. The CDR3 contains 15 residues. CDR3 sequence (DNA): TGCGCCAGCAGCTGGCGGGACAGGGGAACAGATACGCAGTATTTT. Translation: CASSWRDRGTDTQYF.

There are a few counts of this clonotype. This rearrangement joins TRBV24-1 to TRBJ2-1; 12 bases are shared with TRBD2. Germline V CDR1 and CDR2: KGHDR, SFDVKD. The CDR3 sequence is 16 residues long. The trim removed 4 bases at V and 10 bases at J, leaving 10 bases unmatched. CDR3 DNA sequence: TGTGCCACCAGTGAACGACTAGCGGGAGCGACCCGCGAGCAGTTCTTC. It is translated as CATSERLAGATREQFF.

This rearrangement joins TRBV24-1 to TRBJ2-1; no reliable D call. Germline V CDR1 and CDR2: KGHDR, SFDVKD. The CDR3 is made up of 15 amino acids. V shed 1 base and J shed 1 base, with 7 bases lying between them. The CDR3 protein is CATSDFGDSYNEQFF. CDR3 sequence (DNA): TGTGCCACCAGTGATTTTGGTGATTCCTACAATGAGCAGTTCTTC.

This chain connects TRBV7-9 to TRBJ1-2; D not resolved. In germline, CDR1 is SEHNR, CDR2 FQNEAQ (reference sequence). The CDR3 extends over 11 amino acids. The germline V and J ends were trimmed by 1 base and 14 bases, with 11 bases remaining between them. DNA of the CDR3: TGTGCCAGCAGCTTAGAATCGTTACTAACCTTC. Translation gives CASSLESLLTF.

The J gene is TRBJ2-3, the V gene TRBV5-1; no definite D call. The CDR3 loop spans 15 amino acids. Germline lookup yields CDR1 SGHRS and CDR2 YFSETQ. The V gene lost 6 bases and the J gene lost 4 bases, with 18 bases spanning the gap. The DNA for the CDR3 is TGCGCCAGCAATCCCCCCGAAAAGTCACCAGATACGCAGTATTTT. This encodes CASNPPEKSPDTQYF.